The subject of this entry is one T cell receptor beta chain. This clonotype occurred a few times. Which antigen it targets is not known. Within one base of it there is no much larger clone, and no base qualities were kept. The sample is drawn from a study of human T cells and chemical hapten exposure listed by TCRdb under 2021. About the full investigation: For sensitization, 2% DPC in acetone was applied to a roughly 2 cm by roughly 2 cm area of upper inner arm skin. Throughout the roughly 23-week study period, patients were also given weekly therapeutic DPC doses on the scalp. Patch testing was done on the upper back using Finn chambers containing 0.01% DPC, and results were scored after 6 days according to International Contact Dermatitis Research Group standards. Most of the patients in the cohort were female, and the cohort covered alopecia areata with under or over 50% scalp involvement, alopecia totalis and alopecia universalis. Libraries were pooled for sequencing, and variation in per-sample TCR yields was attributed mainly to small differences in library volumes within the pool. This study followed changes in the peripheral blood TCR repertoire in vivo during primary and secondary sensitization of alopecia patients to the hapten diphenylcyclopropenone (DPC). Blood was sampled from patients pre-sensitization (week 0) and at 2, 6 and about 24 weeks after DPC sensitization. Around 30 alopecia patients provided blood for TCR sequencing at one to four time points (pre-sensitization, 2, 6 and 24 weeks). Results and caveats for the whole study, not just this receptor: Because all patients had alopecia, a presumed autoimmune disease, the immune response of the patients might differ from that of healthy individuals. Repeated subsampling changed both the strength of the expansion versus patch-test correlation and the threshold at which that correlation became significant. A positive correlation was found between the number of PT1 expanded TCRs and patch test score, with significance reached at thresholds 8, 16 and 32 but not 4. Compared with pre-sensitization or healthy control sets, expanded TCRs formed significantly more large CDR3 similarity clusters, which is consistent with antigen-driven responses. The number of TCRs above 1 in 1000 frequency did not change with DPC sensitization; there was no evidence of global repertoire structure alterations.

According to the germline V gene (reference sequence), CDR1 reads LGHDT and CDR2 reads YNNKEL. Between the V and J ends, shortened by 5 bases and 4 bases respectively, the junction contains 18 bases. Counted from cysteine to phenylalanine, this CDR3 has 16 amino acids. Only the CDR3 DNA stays, 48 bases, in frame from base 1. The time point label, read with the paper, signifies: patch test 2, 6 weeks after DPC sensitization. What this sample's treatment or condition label stands for: therapeutic diphenylcyclopropenone sensitization with weekly scalp DPC. At each patch-test visit, blood was drawn before the patch test was applied. Patients were eligible if aged 18 to 70, diagnosed with alopecia and judged suitable for DPC therapy, and pregnant patients were excluded. Total RNA was isolated from unfractionated whole blood collected in Tempus Blood RNA tubes. Library preparation used RACE. Instrument used: NextSeq 500. During library preparation, unique molecular identifiers were attached to individual cDNA molecules so that TCRs could be counted in a quantitative, reproducible way. For every blood RNA sample, sequencing covered both the TCR alpha and TCR beta chains. The source study handled its data this way. The median number of TCRs per sample was approximately 98,000, ranging from roughly 23,224 to 690,600. The Decombinator software suite was used to annotate the V, J and CDR3 of the TCR reads. To make PS versus PT1 abundance plots, every sample was subsampled to the same number of TCRs (28,000). Expanded TCRs were defined as absent before sensitization and observed at least eight times at the 2-week time point. TCRdb reprocessing: public reads trimmed at Q25 with fastp, clones called with MiXCR, in-frame beta chains kept. One record per CDR3 amino acid sequence lists the most common genes and DNA. The V and J calls and clone size are TCRdb's, not the authors'. Counted in this sample were around 360,000 distinct CDR3 sequences; about 6% of them appeared once. Of the sample, around 5.8% is held by the ten largest clones.

The TCR was taken from a woman between 18 and 29 years old with alopecia areata. Some clones in this sample may be carry-over from other donors' samples. This material consisted of whole blood, taken in connection with sensitization to the hapten diphenylcyclopropenone (DPC). The rearranged segments are TRBV3-1 and TRBJ1-3; too little of a D gene remains to name it. The CDR3 reads CASSKENPSTGNTIYF. The DNA sequence is as follows: TGTGCCAGCAGCAAGGAGAACCCGAGTACCGGAAACACCATATATTTT. The full variable domain, completed from the reference TRBV3-1 and TRBJ1-3 proteins outside the CDR3, reads DTAVSQTPKYLVTQMGNDKSIKCEQNLGHDTMYWYKQDSKKFLKIMFSYNNKELIINETVPNRFSPKSPDKAHLNLHINSLELGDSAVYFCASSKENPSTGNTIYFGEGSWLTVV.